The clone carrying this T cell receptor (beta chain) was seen ten or more times. The source of the sample is a study of T-cell reconstitution after alpha-beta-depleted transplantation in children. Germline-derived CDR1 and CDR2 are SGHRS and YFSETQ. V shed 0 bases and J 5 bases; nucleotides not matched to a gene: 3. The CDR3 has 15 amino acids. Construction of the TCRbeta library involved unique molecular identifiers. TCRdb re-called the PCR reads through MiXCR, storing one row per CDR3 protein. The table has hundreds of thousands of distinct CDR3 sequences, about a tenth seen once. The source material was PBMCs, sampled before TCRalphabeta/CD19-depleted stem cell transplant. V usage is TRBV5-1 and J usage is TRBJ2-2; 8 nucleotides agree with TRBD1. The TCR sequence derives from a child younger than two with acute myeloid leukemia, due to receive a stem cell transplant. CDR3 protein: CASSLVHRGTGELFF. DNA for the CDR3: TGCGCCAGCAGCTTGGTCCACAGGGGGACCGGGGAGCTGTTTTTT.